This T cell receptor beta chain was recovered during a study of cytomegalovirus exposure and HLA in healthy donors. Both 60 Vbeta primers and 13 Jbeta primers went into the PCR. Here immunoSEQ multiplex PCR was the method, and the copy in TCRdb shows in-frame clones only, minus some. The data hold 140,000 or so clones, with less than 85% observed a single time. Points from the study as a whole: Among donors in an Asian-associated ancestry cluster, a later analysis reportedly found fewer N-insertions than the approximately 670-donor mean.

Comment on this clone: Its antigen is not identified.

Germline trimming cut 7 bases from V and 4 bases from J; bases unmatched to any gene: 12. Germline V gene lookup returns CDR1 SNHLY and CDR2 FYNNEI. The length of the CDR3 is 15 residues. The chain recombines TRBV2 with TRBJ2-5; TRBD2 aligns across 7 bases. Material for sequencing was PBMCs. The TCR sequence derives from a man between 18 and 35 years old in good health and CMV-seropositive. CDR3 sequence reads: CASIPLVVAGETQYF. In nucleotides, the CDR3 is TGTGCCAGCATCCCTTTGGTGGTAGCGGGAGAGACCCAGTACTTC.